Listed below are T cell receptor beta chains from one sample, sequenced in a study of OX40 agonist ivuxolimab in advanced cancers. Assay: immunoSEQ multiplex PCR; the TCRdb copy retains only in-frame clones and omits some. The sample consists of around 70,000 clones, around 80% of them appearing once. The sample was CD4+ or CD8+ T cells sorted from blood, taken in a trial of the OX40 agonist ivuxolimab. The receptor source for this set is an adult with an advanced solid tumor such as melanoma, head and neck, liver or kidney cancer. Each CDR3 is given with its conserved first and last residue. Each record gives: J gene, V gene, CDR3 protein.

J: TRBJ1-1; V: TRBV14; CDR3: CASSPRTGWGTEAFF
J: TRBJ1-2; V: TRBV7-2; CDR3: CASSFNQGYGYTF
J: TRBJ2-7; V: TRBV6-5; CDR3: CASRISTGSTYEQYF
J: TRBJ1-2; V: TRBV27; CDR3: CASSQNRGGDYTF
J: TRBJ2-7; V: TRBV7-2; CDR3: CASSFRRGGHEQYF
J: TRBJ1-1; V: TRBV2; CDR3: CASSDLGGWTEAFF
J: TRBJ1-3; V: TRBV15; CDR3: CATSREGQIGNTIYF
J: TRBJ1-5; V: TRBV5-1; CDR3: CASSPNTGDQPQHF
J: TRBJ1-2; V: TRBV10-3; CDR3: CAISVTGTDGDGYTF
J: TRBJ1-3; V: TRBV19; CDR3: CASSIPSPGQGAYTIYF
J: TRBJ2-3; V: TRBV6-5; CDR3: CASSSASTDTQYF
J: TRBJ2-7; V: TRBV14; CDR3: CASSQAGTSMTGEQYF
J: TRBJ2-3; V: TRBV6-5; CDR3: CASSRRGPTDTQYF
J: TRBJ1-2; V: TRBV6-5; CDR3: CASREGVDYGYTF
J: TRBJ1-3; V: TRBV6-6; CDR3: CASSPQGYSGNTIYF
J: TRBJ2-1; V: TRBV6-5; CDR3: CASSYSGAGGYNEQFF
J: TRBJ2-7; V: TRBV4-1; CDR3: CASSQDNRAHEQYF
J: TRBJ2-3; V: TRBV4-3; CDR3: CASSQGEGRTDTQYF
J: TRBJ1-2; V: TRBV7-2; CDR3: CASSLGSRTRYFPSF
J: TRBJ1-3; V: TRBV4-1; CDR3: CASSLTTGVRNTIYF